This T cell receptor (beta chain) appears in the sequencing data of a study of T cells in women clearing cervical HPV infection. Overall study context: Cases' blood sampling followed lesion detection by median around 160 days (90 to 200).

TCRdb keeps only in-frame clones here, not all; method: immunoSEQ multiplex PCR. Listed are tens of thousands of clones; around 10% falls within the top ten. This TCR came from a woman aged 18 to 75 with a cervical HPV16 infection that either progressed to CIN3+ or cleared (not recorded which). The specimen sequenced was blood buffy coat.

CDR3 DNA, as far as it was read: TGTGCCAGTTCCATCAGGGATGGCAATCAGCCC. Its translation: CASSIRDGNQP. Given in full, the CDR3 is CASSIRDGNQPQHF. This sequence joins TRBV19 and TRBJ1-5; a possible D gene is TRBD1 (5 bases). The read terminates 3 residues before the CDR3 end, so the remaining end is supplied by the germline J gene. The germline gives CDR1 LNHDA, CDR2 SQIVND (reference sequence). The CDR3 consists of 14 residues. Between the trimmed V and J ends, which lost 8 bases and 2 bases, there was a span of 13 bases.